The clone carrying this TCR beta chain was seen only a few times. These data belong to a study of shared clonotypes between healthy human individuals. Trimming shortened V by 5 bases and J by 1 base, and 10 bases separated the two germline ends. In germline, CDR1 is PRHDT, CDR2 FYEKMQ (reference sequence). The CDR3 contains 14 residues. The protocol was immunoSEQ multiplex PCR, while the TCRdb copy is restricted to in-frame clones and leaves out a portion. The sample records about 490,000 clones, roughly 78% being singletons. The clonotype comes from a woman in her thirties or forties in good health. Some clones in this sample may be carry-over from other donors' samples. The V gene is TRBV13, the J gene TRBJ2-3; weak D call: TRBD1 (6 bases). Sample: PBMCs. This CDR3 is CASSMQGRTDTQYF. The CDR3 coding sequence is TGTGCCAGCAGCATGCAGGGGCGCACAGATACGCAGTATTTT.